This entry concerns a single TCR beta chain. Its antigen is currently unknown. TCRdb's copy holds only in-frame clones and misses some; the assay was immunoSEQ multiplex PCR. The sample consists of around 82,000 clones, roughly 80% of them appearing once. These data originate in a study of radiotherapy plus CTLA-4 blockade in lung cancer. Focal radiation plus CTLA-4 blockade with ipilimumab was given to patients with chemo-refractory metastatic non-small-cell lung cancer. Study results and caveats: Interferon-beta and early blood T cell clone dynamics reportedly predicted response best. Radiotherapy plus ipilimumab was followed by expansion in blood of tumor-derived TCR clones.

The trim removed 4 bases at V and 3 bases at J, leaving 4 bases unmatched. The CDR3 has 14 amino acids. The V gene's germline CDR1 is MNHEY and CDR2 SMNVEV (reference sequence). The chain employs TRBV27 and TRBJ2-7; 9 nucleotides align to TRBD1. The specimen comprised peripheral blood, sampled from a patient treated with radiotherapy plus ipilimumab. This receptor was taken from a human donor with non-small cell lung cancer who had stable disease on radiotherapy plus ipilimumab. The CDR3 DNA follows: TGTGCCAGCAGTTCCATGGGACAGGGCTACGAGCAGTACTTC. As protein: CASSSMGQGYEQYF.